This T cell receptor beta chain was obtained from a study of blood T cell repertoires in COVID-19. On the study more broadly: The United States, Italy and Spain supplied acute and convalescent COVID-19 samples.

Some clones are missing from TCRdb's copy, which holds only in-frame ones; the method was immunoSEQ multiplex PCR. The data contain some 110,000 clones, roughly nine tenths of them singletons. Germline-derived CDR1 and CDR2 are LGHNA and YSLEER. V lost 4 bases and J lost 0, with 13 bases in between. The length of the CDR3 is 16 residues. The sequenced sample was peripheral blood. J is TRBJ1-5 and V is TRBV4-3; D call uncertain. The receptor was isolated from a human donor in a cohort sampled during active COVID-19. This chain's CDR3 is CASSRSLSYSNQPQHF. CDR3 nucleotide sequence: TGCGCCAGCAGCCGATCTCTCTCCTATAGCAATCAGCCCCAGCATTTT.